The source of this T cell receptor beta chain is a study of shared clonotypes between healthy human individuals. Across several immunoSEQ plates, the genomic DNA of each subset was split evenly. Using immunoSEQ multiplex PCR, the repertoire was profiled, and TCRdb retains in-frame clones only, with some absent. The sample includes under 1,100,000 clones, 75% to 80% of them seen just once. The ends lost 4 bases at V and 2 bases at J; junction bases unmatched: 9. Germline assignment: CDR1 SGHTA and CDR2 FQGTGA. The CDR3 is 17 residues long. Specimen: memory CD4+ T cells from PBMCs. Subset denoted: CD45RA-negative fraction. The J gene is TRBJ2-2, the V gene TRBV7-3; TRBD1 matches at 8 bases. The origin of this receptor is a man in his late teens or twenties in good health. Some clones in this sample may be carry-over from other donors' samples. Written as DNA, the CDR3 is TGTGCCAGCAGCTCACAACGGACAGGGATTAACACCGGGGAGCTGTTTTTT. Protein: CASSSQRTGINTGELFF.